The present entry profiles one TCR beta chain with its context. This clone was detected only once. No cognate antigen has been identified for it. Per-nucleotide qualities are absent, and no much larger clonotype sits a single base away. Taken with the paper, the label for time point translates to: progressive disease on ibrutinib. Roughly 2 micrograms of genomic DNA were extracted from cryopreserved PBMCs for TCR beta library preparation. Longitudinal blood samples from CLL patients on ibrutinib monotherapy were analyzed using high-throughput TCR beta sequencing. The patients took part in an open-label, single-center phase 2 trial of ibrutinib monotherapy. The goal of deep resolution MiSeq sequencing was a depth between 1 in 1 million and 1 in 200,000 T cells, and coverage averaged 10x per clonotype. TCR beta libraries were generated with the immunoSEQ hsTCRB Kit. Per the source publication's procedure: Data were analyzed with ImmunoSEQ Data Assistant and ImmunoSEQ Analyzer, with V, D and J genes assigned per IMGT definitions. Clonality was computed as one minus normalized Shannon entropy of productive rearrangement frequencies, ranging from 0 to 1. Only overrepresented clonotypes making up at least 0.05% of each patient's repertoire were included in the public clonotype analysis. Thirteen age-matched healthy donor repertoires from immuneACCESS were used as controls for clonality. Drawn from immuneACCESS, this table holds only the in-frame rearrangements with V and J called that TCRdb kept. Clones are partly lost; checked studies trace under half to an unresolved V gene and leave the rest unexplained. V and J calls and clone size come straight from that table; D and trimming were deduced from the DNA. Counted in this sample were 250,000 to 350,000 clones; 65% to 85% of them appeared once. The ten largest clones capture about 5.3% of the sample.

CDR1 LNHNV and CDR2 YYDKDF were looked up in the germline V gene (reference sequence). Compared with germline, V lacks 5 bases and J lacks 5 bases; bases without a gene match: 6. Spanning cysteine to phenylalanine, the CDR3 consists of 15 amino acids. Only CDR3 DNA remains: 45 bases, in frame from the first base. The entry originates in a study of cytotoxic CD8 clonotypes in ibrutinib-treated CLL (dated by TCRdb to the early 2020s). Context from the whole study: The cohort included around 15 treatment-naive and about a dozen relapsed/refractory patients; around 17 were IGHV unmutated. Response samples were taken after a median of 12 months on treatment, ranging from roughly 6 to 36 months. Cryopreserved peripheral blood mononuclear cells were obtained before treatment, at response, and at either sustained remission or disease progression. An average of 255,043 productive templates and approximately 90,000 productive rearrangements was obtained per sample. Partial responses were observed in some 24 patients and complete responses in 2; after a median follow-up of roughly 62 months, remission was maintained in around 14 patients and progression was observed in roughly twelve. Every remission and progressive disease sample was obtained while ibrutinib was still being received by the patients. Longitudinal samples were obtainable from about 30% of the roughly 90 participants in the trial. The study at large found these results: Sustained-remission and progressing patients did not have matched sampling times, and lymph node repertoires were not examined. Clonality rose at ibrutinib response, remained stable during sustained remission, and dropped back toward baseline at progression. Public clonotypes were rare and either shrank or stayed stable during treatment, and the rise in clonality at ibrutinib response reflected expansion of private clonotypes. Baseline clonality exceeded that of age-matched healthy donors and correlated strongly with circulating CD8+ T-cell counts.

This clonotype was sampled from a human donor with chronic lymphocytic leukemia. Recombination connected TRBV15 to TRBJ1-1, with 12 junctional bases fitting TRBD1. This sample comprised PBMCs, obtained at disease progression, from a patient treated with ibrutinib. The DNA is TGTGCCACCAGCTGGGACAGGGGGCTTGGGACTGAAGCTTTCTTT. This encodes CATSWDRGLGTEAFF.